This T cell receptor (beta chain) was sequenced for a study of identical twins. Points from the study as a whole: There were fewer insertions in abundant cord blood beta clonotypes, but memory repertoires showed no such pattern.

In this sample, this clonotype turned up a few times. Its antigen is not known. TCRdb used MiXCR to reprocess the 5' RACE reads, holding one entry per CDR3 protein. Of 260,000 or so distinct CDR3 sequences in the sample, 7% to 8.5% were seen once. Germline assignment: CDR1 MDHEN and CDR2 SYDVKM. The CDR3 sequence is 18 residues long. V lost 3 bases to trimming and J lost 1 base, with 21 bases between them. This sample was also put to use in a study of yellow fever vaccine responses in identical twins. Per that study: Twins showed a vaccine T cell response that reportedly seemed partly convergent, partly personalized.

The material sequenced was CD8+ T cells sorted from blood. The V and J genes are TRBV28 and TRBJ2-5; D may be TRBD1 (6 bases). This TCR was sampled from a woman aged 18-35 years in good health. CDR3 sequence (DNA): TGTGCCAGCAGTTTGAGTGGGGGCACAACTACTCTCCAAGAGACCCAGTACTTC. Its translation is CASSLSGGTTTLQETQYF.